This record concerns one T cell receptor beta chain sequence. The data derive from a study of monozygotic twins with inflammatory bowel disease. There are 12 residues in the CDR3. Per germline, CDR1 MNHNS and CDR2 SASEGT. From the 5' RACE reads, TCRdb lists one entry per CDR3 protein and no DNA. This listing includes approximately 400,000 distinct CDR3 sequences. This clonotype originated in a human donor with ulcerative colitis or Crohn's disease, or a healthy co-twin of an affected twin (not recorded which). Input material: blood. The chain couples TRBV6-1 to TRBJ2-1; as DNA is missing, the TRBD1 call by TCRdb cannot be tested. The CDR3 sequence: CASSRDWVEQFF.